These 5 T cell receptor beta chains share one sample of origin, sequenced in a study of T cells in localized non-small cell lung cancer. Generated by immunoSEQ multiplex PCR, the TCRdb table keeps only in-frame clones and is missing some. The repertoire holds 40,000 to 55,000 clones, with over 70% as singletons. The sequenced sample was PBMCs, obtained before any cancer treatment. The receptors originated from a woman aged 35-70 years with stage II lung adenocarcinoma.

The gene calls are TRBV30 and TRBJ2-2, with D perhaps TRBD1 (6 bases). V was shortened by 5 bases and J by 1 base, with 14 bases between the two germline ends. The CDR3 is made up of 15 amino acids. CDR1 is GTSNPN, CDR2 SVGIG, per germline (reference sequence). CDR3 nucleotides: TGTGCCTGGGACAGGACAAACTTGAACACCGGGGAGCTGTTTTTT. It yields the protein CAWDRTNLNTGELFF.

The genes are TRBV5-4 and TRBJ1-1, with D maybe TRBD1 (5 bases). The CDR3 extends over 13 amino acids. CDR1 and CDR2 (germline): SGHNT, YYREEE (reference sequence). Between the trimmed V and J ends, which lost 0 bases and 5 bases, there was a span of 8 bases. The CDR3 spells CASSLARETEAFF. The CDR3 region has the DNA TGTGCCAGCAGCTTGGCCAGGGAGACTGAAGCTTTCTTT.

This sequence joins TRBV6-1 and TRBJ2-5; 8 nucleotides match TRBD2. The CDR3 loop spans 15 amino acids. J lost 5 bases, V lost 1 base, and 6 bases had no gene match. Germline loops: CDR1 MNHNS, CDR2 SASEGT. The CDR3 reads CASSEGRGALETQYF. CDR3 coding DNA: TGTGCCAGCAGTGAAGGGCGGGGGGCCTTGGAGACCCAGTACTTC.

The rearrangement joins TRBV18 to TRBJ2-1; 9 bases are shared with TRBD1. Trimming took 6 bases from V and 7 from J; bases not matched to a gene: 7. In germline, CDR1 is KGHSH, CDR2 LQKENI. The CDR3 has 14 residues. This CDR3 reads CASSSAGTGNEQFF. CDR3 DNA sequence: TGTGCCAGCTCGTCGGCCGGGACAGGGAATGAGCAGTTCTTC.

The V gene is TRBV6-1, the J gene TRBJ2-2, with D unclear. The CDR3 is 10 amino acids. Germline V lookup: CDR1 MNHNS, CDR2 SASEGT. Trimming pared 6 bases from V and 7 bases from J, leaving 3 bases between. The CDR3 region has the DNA TGTGCCAGCAGAAGCGGGGAGCTGTTTTTT. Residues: CASRSGELFF.